This T cell receptor (beta chain) was sequenced in a study of blood T cell repertoires in COVID-19. Whole-study context: Acute-phase and convalescent COVID-19 samples originated in the United States, Italy and Spain.

The table came from immunoSEQ multiplex PCR; TCRdb's copy has only in-frame clones and leaves some out. This table holds hundreds of thousands of clones, 75% to 95% found once. The study drew participants aged 18 to 89 years from fewer than 30 US areas. Each participant's cohort was designated according to participant-reported clinical history. Trimming cost V 4 bases and J 0 bases; bases outside gene matches: 3. There are 16 residues in the CDR3. Germline CDR1 is SGHRS and CDR2 is YFSETQ. This sequence was found in a woman between 18 and 29 years old who had recovered from COVID-19. The sequencing input was PBMCs or T cells enriched from blood (not recorded which). The chain links TRBV5-1 to TRBJ2-2, with TRBD1 matching over 10 bases. The CDR3 nucleotides read TGCGCCAGCAGCATGGGGACAGGGGCGAACACCGGGGAGCTGTTTTTT. It codes for CASSMGTGANTGELFF.